A single sample is the source of the 21 T cell receptor beta chains below, sequenced in a study of cytotoxic CD8 clonotypes in ibrutinib-treated CLL. Data came from immunoSEQ multiplex PCR; TCRdb stores just in-frame clones and leaves some out. Here the sample spans about 92,000 clones, approximately 80% being singletons. The sample consisted of PBMCs, taken after 24 months of ibrutinib treatment. Every receptor here comes from a human donor with chronic lymphocytic leukemia.

V and J are TRBV7-3 and TRBJ2-5; possibly TRBD1 for D (6 bases). The CDR3 is made up of 13 amino acids. CDR1 and CDR2 from the germline V gene are SGHTA and FQGTGA. Trimming removed 5 bases from V and 0 bases from J, with 7 bases in between. CDR3 sequence reads: CASSRTDQETQYF. The CDR3 DNA reads as TGTGCCAGCAGCCGGACAGACCAAGAGACCCAGTACTTC.

J is TRBJ2-5 and V is TRBV30; TRBD1 agrees at 7 bases. This CDR3 contains 16 residues. Unmatched junction bases numbered 12, after V lost 0 bases and J lost 5 bases. Germline V gives CDR1 GTSNPN, CDR2 SVGIG (reference sequence). CDR3 in DNA: TGTGCCTGGAGTGTACGACTACACAGGGGAGAGGAGACCCAGTACTTC. This translates into CAWSVRLHRGEETQYF.

The chain links TRBV7-3 to TRBJ2-1; 10 bases are a match to TRBD2. J lost 0 bases, V lost 2 bases, and 4 bases had no gene match. The CDR3 covers 17 residues. The germline V gene encodes CDR1 SGHTA and CDR2 FQGTGA. CDR3 residues: CASSLGSSGSSYNEQFF. The CDR3 coding sequence is TGTGCCAGCAGCTTAGGGTCTAGCGGGAGCTCCTACAATGAGCAGTTCTTC.

The CDR3 bases are TGTGCCAGCAGTTTTGTTGGTCGATGGGACAGGGGTAACTATGGCTACACCTTC. Translating gives CASSFVGRWDRGNYGYTF. The V call is TRBV28, the J call TRBJ1-2; TRBD1 matches at 10 bases. The CDR3 covers 18 residues. The junction had 11 bases not matched to a gene; V was cut back by 3 bases and J by 1 base. CDR1 MDHEN and CDR2 SYDVKM come from the germline V gene.

This clone has just one count. V is TRBV18 and J is TRBJ2-7; 8 bases are shared with TRBD1. This CDR3 has 17 residues. CDR1 is KGHSH, CDR2 LQKENI, per germline. J lost 2 bases, V lost 0 bases, and 9 bases had no gene match. The CDR3 loop is CASSPPQGAASAYEQYF. For the CDR3, the DNA is TGTGCCAGCTCACCACCCCAGGGGGCGGCCTCGGCCTACGAGCAGTACTTC.

V gene TRBV25-1 combines with J gene TRBJ2-1, with D possibly being TRBD1 or TRBD2 (5 bases each). V was shortened by 3 bases and J by 2 bases, with 11 bases between the two germline ends. The CDR3 loop spans 15 amino acids. CDR1 MGHDK and CDR2 SYGVNS come from the germline V gene. The CDR3 sequence: CASSDLGEAYNEQFF. Here the CDR3 DNA reads TGTGCCAGCAGTGATTTGGGGGAAGCCTACAATGAGCAGTTCTTC.

CDR3 in amino acids: CASSLTLPGLAATDTQYF. CDR3 nucleotide sequence: TGTGCCAGCAGCCTAACACTACCGGGACTAGCGGCCACGGATACGCAGTATTTT. The V and J genes are TRBV9 and TRBJ2-3; 11 bases fit TRBD2. From germline, CDR1 is SGDLS and CDR2 YYNGEE. The CDR3 runs 18 residues. Germline trimming cut 4 bases from V and 6 bases from J; bases unmatched to any gene: 16. Full variable domain (outside the CDR3, taken from reference TRBV9 and TRBJ2-3): DSGVTQTPKHLITATGQRVTLRCSPRSGDLSVYWYQQSLDQGLQFLIQYYNGEERAKGNILERFSAQQFPDLHSELNLSSLELGDSALYFCASSLTLPGLAATDTQYFGPGTRLTVL.

Only one count was recorded for this clone. The rearrangement uses TRBV2 and TRBJ1-1; D is undetermined. The CDR3 spans 13 residues. Germline CDR1 SNHLY, CDR2 FYNNEI. The V and J ends lost 6 bases and 1 base respectively, with 9 bases between them. CDR3 nucleotide sequence: TGTGCCAGCAGCCGATCTCAGAACACTGAAGCTTTCTTT. As protein: CASSRSQNTEAFF.

This clone was observed a few times. The chain joins TRBV5-1 to TRBJ2-1; D possibly corresponds to TRBD2 (6 bases). The CDR3 consists of 15 residues. Germline V CDR1 and CDR2: SGHRS, YFSETQ. Trimming removed 1 base at V and 7 bases at J, with 15 bases between. CDR3 bases: TGCGCCAGCAGCTTGATGCCGCGGGACGCGAATGAGCAGTTCTTC. This gives the protein CASSLMPRDANEQFF. Combining the CDR3 with reference TRBV5-1 and TRBJ2-1 gives the whole variable domain KAGVTQTPRYLIKTRGQQVTLSCSPISGHRSVSWYQQTPGQGLQFLFEYFSETQRNKGNFPGRFSGRQFSNSRSEMNVSTLELGDSALYLCASSLMPRDANEQFFGPGTRLTVL.

The chain is built from TRBV7-2 and TRBJ2-2, with D perhaps matching TRBD2 (7 bases). CDR1 and CDR2 from the germline V gene are SGHTA and FQGNSA. The germline V and J ends were trimmed by 0 bases and 4 bases, with 12 bases remaining between them. The CDR3 is 16 amino acids. CDR3 DNA sequence: TGTGCCAGCAGCTTAGCGGGGGGGACACTCACCGGGGAGCTGTTTTTT. Protein product: CASSLAGGTLTGELFF. Full variable domain (remainder filled in from reference TRBV7-2 and TRBJ2-2): GAGVSQSPSNKVTEKGKDVELRCDPISGHTALYWYRQSLGQGLEFLIYFQGNSAPDKSGLPSDRFSAERTGGSVSTLTIQRTQQEDSAVYLCASSLAGGTLTGELFFGEGSRLTVL.

This chain connects TRBV4-2 to TRBJ2-3; D is possibly TRBD1 (6 bases). In germline, CDR1 is LGHNA, CDR2 YNFKEQ. The CDR3 has 16 amino acids. Between the trimmed V and J ends, which lost 4 bases and 4 bases, there was a span of 18 bases. The CDR3, as DNA: TGTGCCAGCAGCCGAGCCCCAAGGGGGAGTGCAGATACGCAGTATTTT. Its translation: CASSRAPRGSADTQYF.

The V call is TRBV28, the J call TRBJ2-7; TRBD1 agrees at 10 bases. Unmatched junction bases numbered 8, after V lost 7 bases and J lost 5 bases. The CDR3 spans 14 residues. CDR1 is MDHEN, CDR2 SYDVKM, per germline. The CDR3 protein is CASKHGDRGHEQYF. CDR3 in DNA: TGTGCCAGCAAACACGGGGACAGGGGCCACGAGCAGTACTTC.

V and J are TRBV18 and TRBJ1-2, with 7 nucleotides matching TRBD1. Trimming cost V 1 base and J 1 base; bases outside gene matches: 6. The CDR3 runs to 16 residues. Germline V lookup: CDR1 KGHSH, CDR2 LQKENI. CDR3 amino acids: CASSPRGTAINYGYTF. The CDR3 bases are TGTGCCAGCTCACCACGAGGGACAGCGATTAACTATGGCTACACCTTC.

The V call is TRBV29-1, the J call TRBJ2-4; D ambiguous. The CDR3 loop spans 11 amino acids. Germline V lookup: CDR1 SQVTM, CDR2 ANQGSEA. Trimming pared 5 bases from V and 9 bases from J, leaving 11 bases between. The DNA of the CDR3 is TGCAGCGTTACTTCATGGGGCATTCAGTACTTC. Translating gives CSVTSWGIQYF.

The rearrangement joins TRBV4-1 to TRBJ2-1; 11 nucleotides match TRBD2. The CDR3 sequence is 17 residues long. V was pared by 4 bases and J by 4 bases, with 9 bases of the junction left unmatched. In germline, CDR1 is MGHRA, CDR2 YSYEKL. The CDR3 region has the DNA TGCGCCAGCAGCCGGACTAGCGGGTGGGAAAGGTACAATGAGCAGTTCTTC. This codes for CASSRTSGWERYNEQFF.

The V and J genes are TRBV28 and TRBJ1-4; 7 bases are shared with TRBD1. Germline trimming cut 3 bases from V and 8 bases from J; bases unmatched to any gene: 6. Germline lookup yields CDR1 MDHEN and CDR2 SYDVKM. The CDR3 is 14 residues long. The DNA of the CDR3 is TGTGCCAGCAGTTTCCGCCAGGGGGGGGAAAAACTGTTTTTT. It translates to CASSFRQGGEKLFF.

The CDR3 protein is CASSSNQGSYEQYF. CDR3 DNA sequence: TGTGCCAGCAGTTCAAACCAAGGATCCTACGAGCAGTACTTC. The V gene is TRBV6-6, the J gene TRBJ2-7; no definite D call. The V end lost 4 bases, the J end lost 1 base, and 11 bases lay between the germline ends. The length of the CDR3 is 14 residues. Germline V gene sequence: CDR1 MNHNY, CDR2 SVGAGI (reference sequence).

The chain combines TRBV11-1 with TRBJ2-3; 9 nucleotides align to TRBD1. Germline V gives CDR1 SGHAT, CDR2 FQDESV (reference sequence). The CDR3 extends over 17 amino acids. With V trimmed by 2 bases and J by 1 base, 7 bases remained unmatched. As DNA, the CDR3 is TGTGCCAGCAGCTTATATCCGGGACAGGGCCGCACAGATACGCAGTATTTT. This codes for CASSLYPGQGRTDTQYF.

The chain combines TRBV20-1 with TRBJ1-1; D gene ambiguous. Trimming stripped 1 base from V and 6 bases from J, with 6 bases between. The V gene's germline CDR1 is DFQATT and CDR2 SNEGSKA (reference sequence). The CDR3 loop spans 11 amino acids. The CDR3 DNA reads TGCAGTGCTAGAGGGGAGGCTGAAGCTTTCTTT. The encoded protein is CSARGEAEAFF.

V gene TRBV9 combines with J gene TRBJ2-7; 10 bases agree with TRBD1. V trimming: 4 bases; J trimming: 3 bases; junction bases outside the gene matches: 4. Germline V CDR1 and CDR2: SGDLS, YYNGEE. The CDR3 totals 14 residues. In DNA form, the CDR3 reads TGTGCCAGCAGCACCCGGACAGGGGGCTACGAGCAGTACTTC. Its translation is CASSTRTGGYEQYF.

The chain employs TRBV28 and TRBJ1-1; D not resolved. The CDR3 runs 13 residues. V was pared by 7 bases and J by 0 bases, with 9 bases between. Germline-derived CDR1 and CDR2 are MDHEN and SYDVKM. The CDR3 protein is CASNGPLNTEAFF. The CDR3 region has the DNA TGTGCCAGCAACGGACCGTTGAACACTGAAGCTTTCTTT. Combining the CDR3 with reference TRBV28 and TRBJ1-1 gives the whole variable domain DVKVTQSSRYLVKRTGEKVFLECVQDMDHENMFWYRQDPGLGLRLIYFSYDVKMKEKGDIPEGYSVSREKKERFSLILESASTNQTSMYLCASNGPLNTEAFFGQGTRLTVV.